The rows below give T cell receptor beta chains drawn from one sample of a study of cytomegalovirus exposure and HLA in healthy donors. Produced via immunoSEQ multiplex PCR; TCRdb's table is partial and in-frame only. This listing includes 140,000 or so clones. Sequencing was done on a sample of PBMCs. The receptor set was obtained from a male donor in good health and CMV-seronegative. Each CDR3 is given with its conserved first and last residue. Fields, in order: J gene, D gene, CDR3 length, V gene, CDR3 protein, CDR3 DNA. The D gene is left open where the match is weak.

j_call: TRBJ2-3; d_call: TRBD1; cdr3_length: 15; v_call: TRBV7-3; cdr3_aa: CASSPGQASTDTQYF; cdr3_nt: TGTGCCAGCAGCCCGGGACAGGCTAGCACAGATACGCAGTATTTT
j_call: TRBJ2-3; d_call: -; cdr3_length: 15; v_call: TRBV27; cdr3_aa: CASTFLGAYTDTQYF; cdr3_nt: TGTGCCAGCACCTTCTTAGGGGCATACACAGATACGCAGTATTTT
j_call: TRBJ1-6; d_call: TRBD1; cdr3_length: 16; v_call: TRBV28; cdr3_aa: CASSPRTGLNNSPLHF; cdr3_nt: TGTGCCAGCAGTCCACGGACAGGTTTAAATAATTCACCCCTCCACTTT
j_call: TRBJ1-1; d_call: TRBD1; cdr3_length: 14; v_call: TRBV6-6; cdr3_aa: CASSPGQGNTEAFF; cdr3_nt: TGTGCCAGCAGCCCGGGACAGGGGAACACTGAAGCTTTCTTT
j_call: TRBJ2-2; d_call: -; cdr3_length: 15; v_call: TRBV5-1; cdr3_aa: CASSLAWSNTGELFF; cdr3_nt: TGCGCCAGCAGCTTGGCCTGGAGTAACACCGGGGAGCTGTTTTTT
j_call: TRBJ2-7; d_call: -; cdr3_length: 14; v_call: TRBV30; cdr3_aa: CAWSGGLPPPEQYF; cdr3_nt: TGTGCCTGGAGTGGCGGACTCCCCCCTCCCGAGCAGTACTTC
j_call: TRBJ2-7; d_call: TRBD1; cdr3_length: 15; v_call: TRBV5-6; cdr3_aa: CASSSALRDRGEQYF; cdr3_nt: TGTGCCAGCAGCTCGGCACTCCGGGACAGGGGCGAGCAGTACTTC
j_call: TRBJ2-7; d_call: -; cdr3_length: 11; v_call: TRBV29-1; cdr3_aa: CSVAGAGEQYF; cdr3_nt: TGCAGCGTCGCGGGGGCGGGTGAGCAGTACTTC
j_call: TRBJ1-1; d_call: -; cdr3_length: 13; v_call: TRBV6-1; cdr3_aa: CASVRDRIGEAFF; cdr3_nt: TGTGCCAGTGTCAGGGATCGAATAGGTGAAGCTTTCTTT
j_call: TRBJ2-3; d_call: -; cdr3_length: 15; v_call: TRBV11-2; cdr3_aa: CASSLDRGNTDTQYF; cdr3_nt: TGTGCCAGCAGCTTAGATCGCGGGAACACAGATACGCAGTATTTT
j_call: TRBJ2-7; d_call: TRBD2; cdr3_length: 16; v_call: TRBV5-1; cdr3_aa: CASSLEASGRAYEQYF; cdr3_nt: TGCGCCAGCAGCTTGGAGGCTAGCGGGAGGGCCTACGAGCAGTACTTC
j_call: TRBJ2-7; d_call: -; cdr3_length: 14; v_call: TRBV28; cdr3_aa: CASSFIRVPYEQYF; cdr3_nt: TGTGCCAGCAGTTTTATCCGGGTGCCCTACGAGCAGTACTTC
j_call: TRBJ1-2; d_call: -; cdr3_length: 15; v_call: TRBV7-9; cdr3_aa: CASSSPPSPDYGYTF; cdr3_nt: TGTGCCAGCAGCTCCCCCCCGAGCCCGGACTATGGCTACACCTTC
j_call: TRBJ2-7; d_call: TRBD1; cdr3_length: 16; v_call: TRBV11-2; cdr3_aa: CASSAWDRGKPDGQYF; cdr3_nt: TGTGCCAGCAGCGCCTGGGACAGGGGGAAACCCGACGGGCAGTACTTC
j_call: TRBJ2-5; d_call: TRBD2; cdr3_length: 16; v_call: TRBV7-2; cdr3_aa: CASSPPRLAGRETQYF; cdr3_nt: TGTGCCAGCAGCCCACCGAGACTAGCAGGGAGAGAGACCCAGTACTTC
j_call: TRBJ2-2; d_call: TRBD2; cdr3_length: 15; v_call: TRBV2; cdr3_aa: CASSGNSGVAGELFF; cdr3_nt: TGTGCCAGCAGTGGGAATAGCGGGGTCGCCGGGGAGCTGTTTTTT
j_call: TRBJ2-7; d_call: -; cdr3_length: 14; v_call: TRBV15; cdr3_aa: CATSVGGTINEQYF; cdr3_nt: TGTGCCACCAGTGTGGGCGGGACGATTAACGAGCAGTACTTC
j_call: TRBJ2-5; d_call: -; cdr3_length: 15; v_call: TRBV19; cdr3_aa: CASSIVSGDDRTQYF; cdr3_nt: TGTGCCAGTAGTATAGTCTCAGGGGATGATCGGACCCAGTACTTC
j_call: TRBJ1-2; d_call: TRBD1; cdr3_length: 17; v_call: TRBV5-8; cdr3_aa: CASSRLSRRQGFGSYTF; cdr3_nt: TGTGCCAGCAGCCGACTATCAAGGAGACAGGGGTTTGGAAGCTACACCTTC
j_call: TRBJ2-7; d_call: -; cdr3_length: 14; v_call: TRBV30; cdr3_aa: CACQQELDSYEQYF; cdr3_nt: TGTGCCTGTCAACAGGAATTGGACTCCTACGAGCAGTACTTC
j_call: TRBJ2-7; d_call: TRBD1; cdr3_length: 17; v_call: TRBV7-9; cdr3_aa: CASSLEGGTGASYEQYF; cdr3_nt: TGTGCCAGCAGCTTAGAGGGCGGGACAGGGGCGTCCTACGAGCAGTACTTC
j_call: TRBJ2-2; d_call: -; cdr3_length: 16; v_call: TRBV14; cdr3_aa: CASSSKWTVSAGELFF; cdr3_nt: TGTGCCAGCAGCTCAAAATGGACAGTATCGGCCGGGGAGCTGTTTTTT
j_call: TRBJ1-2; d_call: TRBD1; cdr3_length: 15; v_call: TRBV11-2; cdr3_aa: CASSLEPGGNYGYTF; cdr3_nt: TGTGCCAGCAGCTTAGAGCCAGGGGGCAACTATGGCTACACCTTC
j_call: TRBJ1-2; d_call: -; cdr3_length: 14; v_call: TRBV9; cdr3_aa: CASSVDRANYGYTF; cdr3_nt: TGTGCCAGCAGCGTAGACAGGGCTAACTATGGCTACACCTTC
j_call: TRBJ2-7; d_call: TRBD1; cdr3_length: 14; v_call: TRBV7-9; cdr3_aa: CASSVTQGAHEQYF; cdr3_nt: TGTGCCAGCAGCGTCACACAGGGGGCACACGAGCAGTACTTC
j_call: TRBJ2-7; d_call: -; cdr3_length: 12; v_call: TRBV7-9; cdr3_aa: CASSPWTGEQYF; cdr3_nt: TGTGCCAGCAGCCCGTGGACGGGGGAGCAGTACTTC